Listed below are T cell receptor beta chains from one sample, sequenced in a study of technical replicates of blood from four donors. TCRdb keeps only in-frame clones here, not all; method: immunoSEQ multiplex PCR. The sample comprises fewer than 100,000 clones, approximately 96% of which are singletons, and 0.22% rests with the top ten. The sequenced material came from T cells isolated from PBMCs. These TCRs come from a human donor in good health. Both conserved end residues are part of each CDR3. Only part of the rows carry a size: once, few, many, or a class if the clone is expanded.

TRBV5-1	NA	TRBJ1-5	CASSLVGDSDQPQHF
TRBV29-1	NA	TRBJ2-3	CSVEDGVAGWVVDTQYF
TRBV30	NA	TRBJ2-1	CAWYGTGGSSYNEQFF
TRBV11-2	NA	TRBJ2-2	CASSSRPGILLATGELFF
TRBV27	NA	TRBJ1-2	CASSYKSYSGTGVNGYTF
TRBV4-1	once	TRBJ2-5	CASSQGLAGDGTQYF
TRBV4-2	NA	TRBJ1-5	CASSQDERVQPQHF
TRBV27	NA	TRBJ1-6	CASSFSRVYNSPLHF
TRBV28	NA	TRBJ1-2	CASSSGATGTFGYTF
TRBV10-1	once	TRBJ2-7	CASSDRGPYEQYF
TRBV5-6	NA	TRBJ2-5	CASSVLGHRGRETQYF
TRBV6-5	NA	TRBJ1-2	CASSYSSWDTRYGYTF
TRBV10-2	NA	TRBJ2-4	CASSESRLAKNIQYF
TRBV15	NA	TRBJ2-2	CATTSRWVDTGELFF
TRBV6-6	NA	TRBJ2-1	CASSYGSGYGQFF
TRBV7-9	NA	TRBJ1-4	CASSLVIPGTGEKLFF
TRBV20-1	NA	TRBJ2-7	CSARDNEQYF
TRBV7-9	NA	TRBJ2-7	CASSLEPGLYEQYF
TRBV5-5	NA	TRBJ1-3	CASSLNTGRSGNTIYF
TRBV7-8	NA	TRBJ2-5	CASSTILQDNKETQYF
TRBV28	NA	TRBJ2-7	CATLQRTSYEQYF
TRBV5-6	once	TRBJ2-2	CASSSRDPYTGELFF
TRBV28	NA	TRBJ1-5	CASSSGTGSGNQPQHF
TRBV6-5	NA	TRBJ2-2	CASTAPGGRTGELFF
TRBV6-1	once	TRBJ2-7	CASSATVGGALVEQYF
TRBV27	NA	TRBJ2-7	CASSLRADYEQYF
TRBV6-1	NA	TRBJ1-2	CASSLSPGQAYGYTF
TRBV27	NA	TRBJ1-5	CASGRTGSNQPQHF